This T cell receptor beta chain appears in the sequencing data of a study of control samples from healthy donors and cancer patients. CDR1 is MDHEN, CDR2 SYDVKM, per germline. V lost 5 bases, J lost 6 bases, and 6 bases stayed unmatched. This CDR3 is 13 amino acids long. Using immunoSEQ multiplex PCR, the repertoire was profiled, and TCRdb retains in-frame clones only, with some absent. The table includes roughly 73,000 clones, around 92% detected once. Sequenced input: blood. This rearrangement joins TRBV28 to TRBJ1-2, with 7 bases lining up with TRBD1. This TCR came from an older woman in good health. CDR3 coding DNA: TGTGCCAGCAGTCCCGACAGGGACCATGGCTACACCTTC. It codes for CASSPDRDHGYTF.